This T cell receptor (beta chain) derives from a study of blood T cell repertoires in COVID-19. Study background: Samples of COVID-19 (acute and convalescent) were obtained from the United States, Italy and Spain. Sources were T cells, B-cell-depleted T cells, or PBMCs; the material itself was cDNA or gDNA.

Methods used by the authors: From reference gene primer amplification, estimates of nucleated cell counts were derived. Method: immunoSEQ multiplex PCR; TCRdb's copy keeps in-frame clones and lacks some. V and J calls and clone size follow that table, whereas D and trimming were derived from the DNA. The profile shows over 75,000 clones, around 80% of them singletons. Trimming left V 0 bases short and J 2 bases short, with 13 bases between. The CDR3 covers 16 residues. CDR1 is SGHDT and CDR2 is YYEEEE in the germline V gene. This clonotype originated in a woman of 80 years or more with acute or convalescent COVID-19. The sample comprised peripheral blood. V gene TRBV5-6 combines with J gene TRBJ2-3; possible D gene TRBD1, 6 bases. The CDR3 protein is CASSLVGATPTDTQYF. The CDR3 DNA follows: TGTGCCAGCAGCTTGGTGGGGGCGACGCCCACAGATACGCAGTATTTT. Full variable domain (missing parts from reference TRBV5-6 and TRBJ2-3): DAGVTQSPTHLIKTRGQQVTLRCSPKSGHDTVSWYQQALGQGPQFIFQYYEEEERQRGNFPDRFSGHQFPNYSSELNVNALLLGDSALYLCASSLVGATPTDTQYFGPGTRLTVL.